The 24 T cell receptor beta chains below all came from one sample that was sequenced in a study of human T cells and chemical hapten exposure. Described time point: patch test 1, 2 weeks after DPC sensitization. Treatment defined: therapeutic diphenylcyclopropenone sensitization with weekly scalp DPC. Extraction of total RNA was performed on unfractionated whole blood. TCRdb itself ran the RACE reads through MiXCR, one entry per CDR3 protein. Among around 44,000 distinct CDR3 sequences listed, 4% were seen once. Source: whole blood, taken in connection with sensitization to the hapten diphenylcyclopropenone (DPC). These receptor sequences come from a middle-aged man with alopecia areata. Some clones in this sample may be carry-over from other donors' samples.

V gene TRBV7-2 combines with J gene TRBJ1-6; D remains unclear. Trimming took 5 bases from V and 6 from J, leaving 20 bases between them. This CDR3 is built from 17 residues. The germline gives CDR1 SGHTA, CDR2 FQGNSA. CDR3 loop: CASSREAGRRVNSPLHF. As DNA, the CDR3 is TGTGCCAGCAGCCGAGAGGCAGGCCGAAGGGTTAATTCACCCCTCCACTTT.

This clonotype was observed at least ten times. The V call is TRBV20-1, the J call TRBJ2-1; 11 positions agree with TRBD2. CDR3 length equals 14 residues. With V trimmed by 4 bases and J by 9 bases, 8 bases remained unmatched. Looked up from germline, CDR1 is DFQATT and CDR2 is SNEGSKA (reference sequence). DNA for the CDR3: TGCAGTGCTACGGATAGCGGGAGGGGGGGTGAGCAGTTCTTC. Amino acid sequence: CSATDSGRGGEQFF.

This clonotype was observed a handful of times. The chain has TRBV25-1 and TRBJ2-7; no reliable D call. V was pared by 3 bases and J by 7 bases, with 7 bases between. CDR1 MGHDK and CDR2 SYGVNS come from the germline V gene. This CDR3 has 11 residues. The CDR3 reads CASSDPREQYF. In DNA, the CDR3 is TGTGCCAGCAGTGACCCCCGGGAGCAGTACTTC.

The table lists this clonotype with many counts. This chain uses TRBV6-2 or TRBV6-3 with TRBJ1-4, with D unclear. V lost 2 bases and J lost 0, with 7 bases in between. Germline V gene data show CDR1 as MNHEY and CDR2 as SVGEGT. The CDR3 extends over 15 amino acids. The CDR3 is CASSYGGATNEKLFF. The DNA for the CDR3 is TGTGCCAGCAGTTACGGCGGTGCAACTAATGAAAAACTGTTTTTT.

Within the sample, this clonotype is medium-sized (0.01 to 0.1%). The genes are TRBV7-2 and TRBJ2-5; tentatively, D is TRBD2 (5 bases). The germline V gene encodes CDR1 SGHTA and CDR2 FQGNSA. This CDR3 contains 12 residues. Trimming stripped 5 bases from V and 7 bases from J, with 11 bases between. The CDR3: CASSPSEGTQYF. The CDR3 DNA reads as TGTGCCAGCAGCCCCAGCGAGGGGACCCAGTACTTC.

This clonotype appeared many times. The chain couples TRBV12-2 to TRBJ2-7; the DNA was not compared with TRBD1, the D call given in the table. TRBV12-2 is termed a pseudogene. The CDR3 consists of 18 residues. The CDR3 nucleotides read TGTGCAAGTCGCTTCCGGGACGGCGCCGACCCGATTTCCTACGAGCAGTACTTC. This encodes CASRFRDGADPISYEQYF.

The chain joins TRBV20-1 to TRBJ1-1; 11 bases align to TRBD1. The CDR3 spans 15 residues. With V trimmed by 0 bases and J by 6 bases, 6 bases remained unmatched. Germline assignment: CDR1 DFQATT and CDR2 SNEGSKA (reference sequence). The CDR3 is CSARDLGQGASEAFF. CDR3 DNA: TGCAGTGCTAGAGATCTCGGACAGGGGGCTTCTGAAGCTTTCTTT.

This clonotype has a count of ten or more. The rearrangement links TRBV28 to TRBJ2-3, with TRBD2 identical over 10 bases. This CDR3 comprises 19 residues. Per the germline V gene, CDR1 is MDHEN and CDR2 is SYDVKM. V lost 4 bases and J lost 0; bases outside the gene matches: 13. CDR3 DNA: TGTGCCAGCAGTTCGGCTAGCGGGAGAATCGGAACTAGCACAGATACGCAGTATTTT. The encoded protein is CASSSASGRIGTSTDTQYF.

This clonotype appeared many times. V gene TRBV7-3 combines with J gene TRBJ1-3; no clear D gene. Trimming pared 2 bases from V and 4 bases from J, leaving 9 bases between. This CDR3 region has 14 residues. The V gene's germline CDR1 is SGHTA and CDR2 FQGTGA. The CDR3 spells CASSLYGFGNTIYF. The CDR3 coding sequence is TGTGCCAGCAGCTTATACGGCTTCGGAAACACCATATATTTT.

At least ten counts were recorded for this clonotype. The chain combines TRBV4-1 with TRBJ2-3; D gene ambiguous. V gave up 0 bases and J gave up 2 bases, with 12 bases separating them. The CDR3 consists of 16 residues. Per the germline V gene, CDR1 is MGHRA and CDR2 is YSYEKL. CDR3 region: CASSQDIEAYTDTQYF. The CDR3 DNA is TGCGCCAGCAGCCAAGATATTGAGGCCTACACAGATACGCAGTATTTT.

This clonotype was seen ten or more times. V usage is TRBV7-9 and J usage is TRBJ2-7; 9 nucleotides agree with TRBD2. The CDR3 has 15 residues. Trimming at V came to 4 bases and at J to 4 bases, leaving 8 bases not matched to a gene. Germline loops: CDR1 SEHNR, CDR2 FQNEAQ (reference sequence). CDR3 amino acids: CASSSVAGARYEQYF. The CDR3 DNA follows: TGTGCCAGCAGCTCCGTAGCGGGAGCGAGGTACGAGCAGTACTTC.

This clonotype appeared many times. The CDR3 DNA reads TGTGCGGCTGGCGGGAGTTACGAGCAGTACTTC. Amino acids: CAAGGSYEQYF. The genes are TRBV7-9 and TRBJ2-7; 7 nucleotides agree with TRBD2. The CDR3 has 11 amino acids. CDR1 is SEHNR and CDR2 is FQNEAQ in the germline V gene (reference sequence).

Ten or more counts support this clonotype. The V gene is TRBV28, the J gene TRBJ1-1; D call uncertain. Trimming removed 6 bases from V and 4 bases from J, with 15 bases in between. The CDR3 has 14 amino acids. Germline lookup yields CDR1 MDHEN and CDR2 SYDVKM. This CDR3 reads CASSPGRLTTEAFF. CDR3 DNA: TGTGCCAGCAGCCCGGGCAGGTTGACCACTGAAGCTTTCTTT. Full variable domain (rest looked up from reference TRBV28 and TRBJ1-1): DVKVTQSSRYLVKRTGEKVFLECVQDMDHENMFWYRQDPGLGLRLIYFSYDVKMKEKGDIPEGYSVSREKKERFSLILESASTNQTSMYLCASSPGRLTTEAFFGQGTRLTVV.

This clonotype came up many times. This sequence joins TRBV11-3 and TRBJ2-1; D tentatively reads TRBD1 or TRBD2 (5 bases each). CDR1 and CDR2 (germline): SGHNT, YENEEA. V shed 3 bases and J shed 6 bases, with 12 bases lying between them. The CDR3 length is 14 residues. CDR3 sequence (DNA): TGTGCCAGCAGCTTGGGGGATATGGGCAATGAGCAGTTCTTC. Protein: CASSLGDMGNEQFF.

This clonotype was found many times. The chain recombines TRBV18 with TRBJ2-3, with 8 positions matching TRBD2. Germline values: CDR1 KGHSH, CDR2 LQKENI. Trimming took 3 bases from V and 0 from J; bases not matched to a gene: 8. The CDR3 length is 17 residues. This CDR3 is CASSPRPGGGSTDTQYF. The CDR3 DNA sequence: TGTGCCAGCTCACCCCGTCCGGGAGGGGGTAGCACAGATACGCAGTATTTT.

This clonotype occurred many times. The chain has TRBV6-2 or TRBV6-3 and TRBJ2-5; D gene ambiguous. The CDR3 has 13 amino acids. Trimming shortened V by 6 bases and J by 1 base, and 9 bases separated the two germline ends. Looked up from germline, CDR1 is MNHEY and CDR2 is SVGEGT. In DNA, the CDR3 is TGTGCCAGCAGCCGCTGGCCCCAAGAGACCCAGTACTTC. This codes for CASSRWPQETQYF.

A note on this clonotype: A read error is possible here, since a much larger clone lies one base away. This chain uses TRBV10-3 with TRBJ2-7; no firm D call. The CDR3 has 14 amino acids. Trimming removed 4 bases at V and 2 bases at J, with 12 bases between. The germline gives CDR1 ENHRY, CDR2 SYGVKD. As DNA, the CDR3 is TGTGCCATCAGTGCCGGGCCAGGAGCCTACGAGCAGTACTTC. This sequence encodes CAISAGPGAYEQYF.

This chain uses TRBV4-1 with TRBJ2-3; D could derive from TRBD1 or TRBD2 (5 bases each). CDR1 MGHRA and CDR2 YSYEKL come from the germline V gene. This CDR3 region has 15 residues. The ends were cut back, 0 bases at V and 4 bases at J, with 11 bases in the middle. CDR3 coding DNA: TGCGCCAGCAGCCAAGATTCGCCGGGGCCAGATACGCAGTATTTT. Amino acid sequence: CASSQDSPGPDTQYF.

As regards this clonotype: At one end, the junction sequence differs from germline, possibly due to a read error. The J gene is TRBJ2-7, the V gene TRBV7-9, with D possibly TRBD2 on 5 matching bases. The CDR3 extends over 12 amino acids. Germline V gene data show CDR1 as SEHNR and CDR2 as FQNEAQ (reference sequence). The CDR3 nucleotides read TGTGCCAGCAGCGCGAGCAATATAAGAGGGCACTTC. This codes for CASSASNIRGHF.

This clonotype appeared many times. V and J are TRBV20-1 and TRBJ2-1; D might be TRBD1 or TRBD2, each matching 6 bases. Germline CDR1 is DFQATT and CDR2 is SNEGSKA (reference sequence). Between the trimmed V and J ends, which lost 4 bases and 2 bases, there was a span of 18 bases. The CDR3 loop spans 16 amino acids. The CDR3, as DNA: TGCAGTGCTAAGGGGGAATTGCGGGGCCCCTACAATGAGCAGTTCTTC. Its translation: CSAKGELRGPYNEQFF.

This clonotype was counted between two and nine times. The chain joins TRBV6-5 to TRBJ1-1; 12 bases are shared with TRBD1. This CDR3 spans 15 amino acids. V lost 4 bases and J lost 1; bases outside the gene matches: 1. Germline lookup yields CDR1 MNHEY and CDR2 SVGAGI. CDR3 nucleotide sequence: TGTGCCAGCAGTTGGGACAGGGGGCGGAACACTGAAGCTTTCTTT. Translating it yields CASSWDRGRNTEAFF.

This clonotype has at least ten counts. The rearrangement joins TRBV29-1 to TRBJ2-7; 9 nucleotides agree with TRBD2. This CDR3 region has 13 residues. The V segment lost 8 bases and the J segment 0 bases; nucleotides outside the gene matches: 5. Per the germline V gene, CDR1 is SQVTM and CDR2 is ANQGSEA. CDR3 DNA sequence: TGCAGCATTAGCGGGGGTTCCTCCTACGAGCAGTACTTC. This sequence encodes CSISGGSSYEQYF.

This clonotype was seen ten or more times. This chain connects TRBV20-1 to TRBJ1-2; 7 bases line up with TRBD1. The trim removed 0 bases at V and 2 bases at J, leaving 6 bases unmatched. This CDR3 contains 15 residues. Germline-derived CDR1 and CDR2 are DFQATT and SNEGSKA (reference sequence). CDR3 sequence: CSARDRTGLNYGYTF. The CDR3 bases are TGCAGTGCTAGAGATAGGACAGGACTGAACTATGGCTACACCTTC.

Written as DNA, the CDR3 is TGCGCCAGCAGCTTTCTTTTAAGCAAGGCCGCCCACAATGAGCAGTTCTTC. Protein sequence: CASSFLLSKAAHNEQFF. The chain recombines TRBV5-1 with TRBJ2-1; no clear D gene. The CDR3 runs to 17 residues. V shed 2 bases and J shed 5 bases, with 20 bases lying between them. Germline V gene sequence: CDR1 SGHRS, CDR2 YFSETQ.